This T cell receptor beta chain was found in a study of early T cells in non-severe SARS-CoV-2 infection. Turning to the study itself: Sequencing targeted bulk RNA from unsorted whole blood, leaving chains unpaired.

The protocol attached unique molecular identifiers to individual cDNA molecules. TCRdb reprocessed the 5' RACE reads via MiXCR and lists one record per CDR3 protein. The sample records 45,000 to 60,000 distinct CDR3 sequences, 7.5% to 9.5% being singletons. Germline-derived CDR1 and CDR2 are ENHRY and SYGVKD. This CDR3 region has 16 residues. V was pared by 3 bases and J by 0 bases, with 13 bases between. V gene TRBV10-3 combines with J gene TRBJ2-3; D is unclear. The source was whole blood, collected at baseline. The sequence was obtained from an adult who was a healthcare worker with PCR-confirmed SARS-CoV-2 infection or an uninfected control (not recorded which). CDR3: CAISDREDLSTDTQYF. The CDR3, as DNA: TGTGCCATCAGTGACAGAGAGGACCTGAGCACAGATACGCAGTATTTT.